The sequence of this TCR beta chain was determined in a study of CD8 T cells in Susac syndrome. This CDR3 has 15 residues. V was clipped by 0 bases and J by 2 bases, with 11 bases between them. The V gene's germline CDR1 is SGHRS and CDR2 YFSETQ. The multiple sclerosis control group consisted of treatment-naive patients whose relapsing-remitting disease, which was either stable or active, fulfilled revised McDonald criteria. It was with random hexamers that about 0.45 to 1 ug RNA was reverse transcribed. TCRdb reprocessed the immunoSEQ multiplex PCR reads with MiXCR, giving one entry per CDR3 protein. This table holds approximately 53,000 distinct CDR3 sequences, roughly 93% found once.

Sequencing input: CD8+ T cells from PBMCs. This receptor was obtained from a human donor with multiple sclerosis. The chain combines TRBV5-1 with TRBJ2-5, with D tentatively TRBD2 (6 bases). CDR3: CASSLGWGEQETQYF. The CDR3 DNA sequence: TGCGCCAGCAGCTTGGGCTGGGGGGAACAAGAGACCCAGTACTTC.